These 14 T cell receptor beta chains came from one sample sequenced in a study of CD8+CD57+ T cells in acquired aplastic anemia. Using genomic DNA as the template, TCR beta VDJ and CDR3 profiling was carried out. Using its own MiXCR run on the reads, TCRdb lists one record per CDR3 protein. Of a few hundred thousand distinct CDR3 sequences in the sample, roughly 55% were seen once. Sequencing used sorted CD4+, CD8+, or CD8+CD57+ T cells (not recorded which) from PBMCs. The receptors derive from a human donor in good health.

The J gene is TRBJ2-7, the V gene TRBV5-4, with D tentatively TRBD1 or TRBD2 (7 bases each). Trimming took 0 bases from V and 4 from J, leaving 14 bases between them. The CDR3 has 15 residues. CDR1 is SGHNT and CDR2 is YYREEE in the germline V gene (reference sequence). The CDR3 DNA is TGTGCCAGCAGCTTGGGGGGGGGACAGTCATACGAGCAGTACTTC. Residues: CASSLGGGQSYEQYF.

At least ten counts were recorded for this clonotype. The chain joins TRBV4-3 to TRBJ2-7, with 7 positions matching TRBD2. This CDR3 spans 16 amino acids. Germline V gene sequence: CDR1 LGHNA, CDR2 YSLEER. The trim removed 5 bases at V and 1 base at J, leaving 11 bases unmatched. DNA for the CDR3: TGCGCCAGCAGCAAGAGGGGCGGGAGCTCTTCCTACGAGCAGTACTTC. Translated: CASSKRGGSSSYEQYF.

This sequence joins TRBV20-1 and TRBJ1-1; 10 nucleotides agree with TRBD1. J was trimmed by 4 bases and V by 0 bases; bases with no gene match: 5. The CDR3 runs 15 residues. Germline CDR1 and CDR2: DFQATT and SNEGSKA (reference sequence). The CDR3 is CSARDPGQGSTEAFF. The DNA of the CDR3 is TGCAGTGCTAGAGACCCGGGACAGGGGAGCACTGAAGCTTTCTTT.

The J gene is TRBJ2-7, the V gene TRBV7-2; D uncertain. CDR1 SGHTA and CDR2 FQGNSA come from the germline V gene. The V and J ends lost 4 bases and 3 bases respectively, with 10 bases between them. The CDR3 totals 13 residues. CDR3 coding DNA: TGTGCCAGCAGCTCCGGACCGTACTACGAGCAGTACTTC. This translates into CASSSGPYYEQYF.

This chain joins TRBV5-1 and TRBJ1-4, with TRBD1 matching over 10 bases. The ends lost 4 bases at V and 5 bases at J; junction bases unmatched: 2. The germline V gene encodes CDR1 SGHRS and CDR2 YFSETQ. The CDR3 runs 14 residues. DNA of the CDR3: TGCGCCAGCAGCCGGGGACAGGGGAATGAAAAACTGTTTTTT. Amino acid sequence: CASSRGQGNEKLFF.

Regarding this clonotype: The junction departs from the called germline gene at one end, perhaps through a read error. This sequence joins TRBV7-8 and TRBJ2-7; 10 bases match TRBD1. The CDR3 runs to 16 residues. The germline V gene has CDR1 SGHVS and CDR2 FQNEAQ. The DNA for the CDR3 is TGTGCCAGCAGCTCCTTTCCTGGGACAGGGGCCTACGAGCAGGACTTC. Amino acid sequence: CASSSFPGTGAYEQDF. The full variable domain, rest sourced from reference TRBV7-8 and TRBJ2-7, is GAGVSQSPRYKVAKRGQDVALRCDPISGHVSLFWYQQALGQGPEFLTYFQNEAQLDKSGLPSDRFFAERPEGSVSTLKIQRTQQEDSAVYLCASSSFPGTGAYEQDFGPGTRLTVT.

This clonotype showed up many times. The rearrangement joins TRBV4-1 to TRBJ1-1; possibly TRBD1 for D (6 bases). Trimming took off 1 base at V and 0 bases at J, with 12 bases between the two ends. Germline CDR1 MGHRA, CDR2 YSYEKL. The CDR3 loop spans 16 amino acids. CDR3 loop: CASSQGQVYMNTEAFF. CDR3 sequence (DNA): TGCGCCAGCAGCCAAGGACAGGTTTATATGAACACTGAAGCTTTCTTT.

This chain connects TRBV14 to TRBJ1-2, with a possible D match to TRBD1 (5 bases). V lost 1 base, J lost 4 bases, and 13 bases lay in between. Looked up from germline, CDR1 is SGHDN and CDR2 is FVKESK. The CDR3 contains 15 residues. CDR3 sequence (DNA): TGTGCCAGCAGCCAAGCGGGGGGGAAGGTCTATGGCTACACCTTC. Translation: CASSQAGGKVYGYTF.

This clonotype was observed a handful of times. J is TRBJ2-1 and V is TRBV20-1; D gene uncertain. The CDR3 extends over 12 amino acids. V lost 5 bases and J 13 bases, leaving 18 bases between the germline ends. Looked up from germline, CDR1 is DFQATT and CDR2 is SNEGSKA (reference sequence). The CDR3 DNA sequence: TGCAGTGCTCCAGATCTTACTCGTAATCAGTTCTTC. Protein product: CSAPDLTRNQFF.

This clonotype came up many times. The chain links TRBV6-2 or TRBV6-3 to TRBJ2-2; TRBD1 agrees at 9 bases. The CDR3 loop spans 16 amino acids. Per the germline V gene, CDR1 is MNHEY and CDR2 is SVGEGT. Losses at the gene ends were 2 bases for V and 4 bases for J; bases not matched to a gene: 5. As DNA, the CDR3 is TGTGCCAGCAGTTACCGGGACAGGGTTTCCACCGGGGAGCTGTTTTTT. Protein: CASSYRDRVSTGELFF.

The V gene is TRBV4-1, the J gene TRBJ2-5; 7 nucleotides line up with TRBD2. The J call may be faulty, since TRBJ2-7 better matches the DNA end. This CDR3 comprises 14 residues. The germline V gene encodes CDR1 MGHRA and CDR2 YSYEKL. CDR3 region: CASSLRTSSYEQYF. In nucleotides, the CDR3 is TGCGCCAGCAGCCTTAGGACTAGCTCCTACGAGCAGTACTTC.

V is TRBV9 and J is TRBJ2-6; weak D call: TRBD1 (5 bases). Germline V gene sequence: CDR1 SGDLS, CDR2 YYNGEE. V lost 4 bases and J 4 bases, leaving 9 bases between the germline ends. This CDR3 region has 14 residues. CDR3 loop: CASSTHRGANVLTF. The CDR3 DNA follows: TGTGCCAGCAGCACACACAGGGGGGCCAACGTCCTGACTTTC.

The chain has TRBV7-8 and TRBJ2-2; D could derive from TRBD1 or TRBD2 (5 bases each). Germline V lookup: CDR1 SGHVS, CDR2 FQNEAQ. The CDR3 totals 15 residues. V lost 5 bases to trimming and J lost 1 base, with 11 bases between them. The CDR3 protein is CASSARDGNTGELFF. The CDR3 DNA reads as TGTGCCAGCAGCGCCCGGGACGGGAACACCGGGGAGCTGTTTTTT. Full variable domain (rest looked up from reference TRBV7-8 and TRBJ2-2): GAGVSQSPRYKVAKRGQDVALRCDPISGHVSLFWYQQALGQGPEFLTYFQNEAQLDKSGLPSDRFFAERPEGSVSTLKIQRTQQEDSAVYLCASSARDGNTGELFFGEGSRLTVL.

This clonotype has just a few counts. This chain links TRBV7-2 with TRBJ1-5; the match to TRBD1 covers 7 bases. The CDR3 runs 16 residues. Germline CDR1 is SGHTA and CDR2 is FQGNSA. J gave up 3 bases and V 4 bases, and 9 bases lay outside the gene matches. CDR3 in amino acids: CASSSEVGQINQPQHF. The CDR3 DNA reads as TGTGCCAGCAGCTCCGAAGTGGGACAGATCAATCAGCCCCAGCATTTT.